A selection of T cell receptor beta chains follows, all from one sample in a study of shared clonotypes between healthy human individuals. Sequenced by immunoSEQ multiplex PCR; TCRdb stores in-frame clones only, minus some. The data contain approximately 2,200,000 clones, approximately 94% of them singletons. The material sequenced was naive CD8+ T cells from PBMCs. These receptors all stem from a man younger than 35 in good health. Some clones in this sample may be carry-over from other donors' samples. The CDR3 runs from the conserved cysteine through the conserved F or W. The order of the fields is J gene, clone size, V gene, D gene, CDR3 DNA, CDR3 protein. The D gene is left open where the match is weak. Clone sizes are given selectively: once, few, many, or a class where the clone is expanded.

TRBJ2-5 | - | TRBV13 | TRBD2 | TGTGCCAGCAGCCTCGCGGGTCGCGGGAGACACCAAGAGACCCAGTACTTC | CASSLAGRGRHQETQYF
TRBJ1-2 | - | TRBV7-2 | TRBD1 | TGTGCCAGCAGCTCCGAACCGGCAGGGGGCCCCATCTATGGCTACACCTTC | CASSSEPAGGPIYGYTF
TRBJ1-2 | - | TRBV7-9 | TRBD1 | TGTGCCAGCAGCTTAGGGACAGGGGGCTACGATGGCTACACCTTC | CASSLGTGGYDGYTF
TRBJ2-2 | once | TRBV4-1 | TRBD1 | TGCGCCAGCAGCCAAATTCGGGGACAGGGAGGTCCCGGGGAGCTGTTTTTT | CASSQIRGQGGPGELFF
TRBJ1-1 | - | TRBV16 | - | TGTGCCAGCAGCCTTTGGAGAAACACTGAAGCTTTCTTT | CASSLWRNTEAFF
TRBJ2-7 | - | TRBV27 | TRBD1 | TGTGCCACCCGGGACAGAAGCTCCTACGAGCAGTACTTC | CATRDRSSYEQYF
TRBJ2-1 | - | TRBV7-2 | - | TGTGCCAGCAGCTTAGCACCGTACGGCTCCTACAATGAGCAGTTCTTC | CASSLAPYGSYNEQFF
TRBJ1-2 | - | TRBV7-9 | - | TGTGCCAGCAGCTTAGGTGCAGCCCCGTATGGCTACACCTTC | CASSLGAAPYGYTF
TRBJ2-1 | - | TRBV19 | TRBD2 | TGTGCCAGCCGACTAGCGGGAGGTTCCTACAATGAGCAGTTCTTC | CASRLAGGSYNEQFF
TRBJ2-2 | few | TRBV2 | - | TGTGCCAGCACGCGGGCCGGGGAGCTGTTTTTT | CASTRAGELFF
TRBJ2-7 | - | TRBV2 | - | TGTGCCAGCAGTGTAGGGTTTAGTCACGAGCAGTACTTC | CASSVGFSHEQYF
TRBJ2-7 | - | TRBV4-3 | - | TGCGCCAGCAGCCAAGAGGCAGGGGATTCTTTCTACGAGCAGTACTTC | CASSQEAGDSFYEQYF
TRBJ1-1 | few | TRBV7-9 | - | TGTGCCAGCAGCTTAGATCCAGGCACTGAAGCTTTCTTT | CASSLDPGTEAFF
TRBJ2-7 | - | TRBV5-1 | TRBD1 | TGCGCCAGCAGCCCGGACAGGTACGAGCAGTACTTC | CASSPDRYEQYF
TRBJ2-2 | - | TRBV29-1 | - | TGCAGCGTGGACTTACGGGGGAACACCGGGGAGCTGTTTTTT | CSVDLRGNTGELFF
TRBJ2-7 | - | TRBV7-2 | TRBD2 | TGTGCCAGCAGTTGGACTAGCGGGACTCGCTACGAGCAGTACTTC | CASSWTSGTRYEQYF
TRBJ2-5 | - | TRBV27 | - | TGTGCCAGCAGTCTAACTCCCCGACGCGGCGAAGAGACCCAGTACTTC | CASSLTPRRGEETQYF
TRBJ2-1 | - | TRBV28 | TRBD2 | TGTGCCAGCAGACAGACTAGCGGGAGCTCCTACAATGAGCAGTTCTTC | CASRQTSGSSYNEQFF
TRBJ1-1 | once | TRBV27 | - | TGTGCCAGCAGAATAGGGGGGAACACTGAAGCTTTCTTT | CASRIGGNTEAFF
TRBJ2-3 | - | TRBV19 | TRBD2 | TGTGCCAGTAGTACACGTAGCGGGATAGGGGATACGCAGTATTTT | CASSTRSGIGDTQYF
TRBJ1-1 | - | TRBV5-4 | TRBD1 | TGTGCCAGCAGCGCCGGGACAGGGGCCTCTCTCGCTGAAGCTTTCTTT | CASSAGTGASLAEAFF
TRBJ2-1 | - | TRBV10-3 | - | TGTGCCCTGGGAGTGGGGCCCTACAATGAGCAGTTCTTC | CALGVGPYNEQFF
TRBJ2-1 | - | TRBV27 | - | TGTGCCAGCAGTTCAAAATTCCCAGGGGATGAGCAGTTCTTC | CASSSKFPGDEQFF
TRBJ1-2 | - | TRBV7-9 | - | TGTGCCAGCAGCCCACCCTACCAGATCGGCTACACCTTC | CASSPPYQIGYTF
TRBJ2-6 | - | TRBV30 | TRBD2 | TGTGCCTGGGGCGCACGGGGGGCTGGGGCCAACGTCCTGACTTTC | CAWGARGAGANVLTF
TRBJ2-3 | once | TRBV25-1 | - | TGTGCCAGCAGTGAATTGACGGGCCGCCATACTAGCACAGATACGCAGTATTTT | CASSELTGRHTSTDTQYF
TRBJ2-7 | - | TRBV7-9 | TRBD1 | TGTGCCAGCAGCTGGGGGACAGTGAACGAGCAGTACTTC | CASSWGTVNEQYF
TRBJ2-2 | - | TRBV9 | TRBD1 | TGTGCCAGCAGCGTAGGTAATGGCCAGGGGGCTAGCGGGGAGCTGTTTTTT | CASSVGNGQGASGELFF
TRBJ2-1 | - | TRBV5-5 | - | TGTGCCAGCAGCTTGGTACAGGGAGCCTACAATGAGCAGTTCTTC | CASSLVQGAYNEQFF
TRBJ2-5 | - | TRBV9 | TRBD1 | TGTGCCAGCAGCGTACGACAGGGGGCCCAAGAGACCCAGTACTTC | CASSVRQGAQETQYF
TRBJ2-2 | - | TRBV12-5 | TRBD2 | TGTGCTAGTGGTTTCCTGGGACTAGCGGGTATCACCGGGGAGCTGTTTTTT | CASGFLGLAGITGELFF
TRBJ1-6 | - | TRBV6-6 | - | TGTGCCAGCACTCCGACAGTATCTAGTTCACCCCTCCACTTT | CASTPTVSSSPLHF
TRBJ2-7 | - | TRBV30 | - | TGTGCCTGGGATGGGACAGCGGGACTACTTGAGCAGTACTTC | CAWDGTAGLLEQYF
TRBJ2-1 | once | TRBV5-1 | TRBD2 | TGCGCCAGCAGCTTGGGAGCTAGCGGGACGACCCGCTACAATGAGCAGTTCTTC | CASSLGASGTTRYNEQFF
TRBJ2-3 | - | TRBV4-1 | - | TGCGCCAGCAGCCCCCCCCCAGGGTTGACCACAGATACGCAGTATTTT | CASSPPPGLTTDTQYF
TRBJ1-4 | - | TRBV28 | TRBD1 | TGTGCCAGCAGTCTCCGGGACAGGATATATGCTAATGAAAAACTGTTTTTT | CASSLRDRIYANEKLFF
TRBJ2-1 | - | TRBV5-1 | TRBD2 | TGCGCCAGCAGCAAAGGACTAGCGGGTGGGTGGAATGAGCAGTTCTTC | CASSKGLAGGWNEQFF
TRBJ1-1 | few | TRBV9 | - | TGTGCCAGCAGCGCGGCTATTGGGGGCACTGAAGCTTTCTTT | CASSAAIGGTEAFF
TRBJ2-3 | - | TRBV7-6 | TRBD2 | TGTGCCAGCAGCGTTCGGACTAGCGGGCCTACAGATACGCAGTATTTT | CASSVRTSGPTDTQYF
TRBJ1-2 | - | TRBV2 | TRBD1 | TGTGCCAGCAGTGTCGGACAGGGGGCTACTATCTTGAACTATGGCTACACCTTC | CASSVGQGATILNYGYTF
TRBJ2-7 | - | TRBV28 | - | TGTGCCAGCAGTTACAGGGAGGGGTACGAGCAGTACTTC | CASSYREGYEQYF
TRBJ1-3 | - | TRBV29-1 | - | TGCAGCGCCTCAGGGATAAGGGACAACACCATATATTTT | CSASGIRDNTIYF
TRBJ2-7 | - | TRBV7-9 | - | TGTGCCAGCAGCTTTTGGGGGAACTACGAGCAGTACTTC | CASSFWGNYEQYF
TRBJ2-5 | - | TRBV4-1 | TRBD2 | TGCGCCAGCAGCCAAGAGGGTCCGGGACTAGCTATCCGGGAAGAGACCCAGTACTTC | CASSQEGPGLAIREETQYF
TRBJ2-7 | - | TRBV2 | - | TGTGCCAGCAGCGGAGGGACTCTATACGAGCAGTACTTC | CASSGGTLYEQYF
TRBJ2-2 | - | TRBV4-2 | TRBD2 | TGTGCCAGCAGACTTGATCCTCCGGGACTAGTGTCCGGGGAGCTGTTTTTT | CASRLDPPGLVSGELFF
TRBJ1-3 | - | TRBV5-1 | - | TGCGCCAGCAGTACAGGGCCTGGAAACACCATATATTTT | CASSTGPGNTIYF
TRBJ2-1 | once | TRBV13 | - | TGTGCCAGCAGACCGATGATTAGCCGGTACAATGAGCAGTTCTTC | CASRPMISRYNEQFF
TRBJ2-5 | - | TRBV5-6 | TRBD1 | TGTGCCAGCAGCTCGGGACAGGGGTCAGAGACCCAGTACTTC | CASSSGQGSETQYF
TRBJ2-7 | - | TRBV11-2 | - | TGTGCCAGCAGCCTAAACTACGAGCAGTACTTC | CASSLNYEQYF
TRBJ2-5 | - | TRBV6-1 | TRBD1 | TGTGCCAGCAGTGACCGGGACAGGAGAACGGAGACCCAGTACTTC | CASSDRDRRTETQYF